One T cell receptor beta chain is described in this entry. Trimming cost V 8 bases and J 9 bases, with 19 bases left between them. In germline, CDR1 is MNHEY, CDR2 SMNVEV (reference sequence). CDR3 length: 13 residues. This table comes from immunoSEQ multiplex PCR, and its TCRdb copy is limited to in-frame clones, with some not included. The table includes roughly 120,000 clones, 90% detected once. The data were taken from a study of control samples from healthy donors and cancer patients. The clonotype was recovered from a human donor in good health. The donor label of this sample is uncertain. Sequencing was done on a sample of blood. The chain carries TRBV27 and TRBJ1-2; a weak D match, TRBD1 (5 bases). The DNA of the CDR3 is TGTGCCAGCTTGGACATCCTGAGTTATCGCTACACCTTC. This sequence encodes CASLDILSYRYTF.